Listed below are T cell receptor beta chains from one sample, sequenced in a study of OX40 agonist ivuxolimab in advanced cancers. Assay: immunoSEQ multiplex PCR; the TCRdb copy retains only in-frame clones and omits some. The profile covers over 60,000 clones, with roughly 87% appearing a single time and around 2% taken by the ten largest. The source material was CD4+ or CD8+ T cells sorted from blood, sampled in a trial of the OX40 agonist ivuxolimab. The receptors were gathered from an adult with an advanced solid tumor such as melanoma, head and neck, liver or kidney cancer. The CDR3 runs from the conserved cysteine through the conserved F or W. The D gene is left open where the match is weak. Size is stated for part of the rows, as once, few or many counts, or as a class when the clone is expanded.

size: -
V: TRBV23-1
J: TRBJ2-1
D: TRBD1
CDR3: CASSQILRDSSYNEQFF
DNA: TGCGCCAGCAGTCAAATTCTCCGGGACAGTTCTTACAATGAGCAGTTCTTC

size: -
V: TRBV30
J: TRBJ1-6
D: -
CDR3: CAWKPPVDSPLHF
DNA: TGTGCCTGGAAACCCCCGGTTGATTCACCCCTCCACTTT

size: -
V: TRBV6-6
J: TRBJ2-5
D: TRBD2
CDR3: CASSYSGGTAETQYF
DNA: TGTGCCAGCAGTTACTCGGGGGGGACCGCAGAGACCCAGTACTTC

size: once
V: TRBV5-1
J: TRBJ2-3
D: -
CDR3: CASSLAYVVGGPDTQYF
DNA: TGCGCCAGCAGCTTGGCCTACGTCGTTGGGGGGCCAGATACGCAGTATTTT

size: -
V: TRBV10-3
J: TRBJ1-2
D: -
CDR3: CAISETELQGVGYTF
DNA: TGTGCCATCAGTGAGACCGAGCTTCAGGGCGTTGGCTACACCTTC

size: -
V: TRBV11-2
J: TRBJ2-3
D: TRBD2
CDR3: CASSLGYSGGTADTQYF
DNA: TGTGCCAGCAGCTTAGGTTATAGCGGGGGAACGGCAGATACGCAGTATTTT

size: -
V: TRBV5-1
J: TRBJ1-2
D: -
CDR3: CASSANRVGGYGYTF
DNA: TGCGCCAGCAGCGCCAACAGGGTAGGAGGCTATGGCTACACCTTC

size: -
V: TRBV10-2
J: TRBJ1-6
D: TRBD1
CDR3: CASRQGESTTRSPLHF
DNA: TGCGCCAGTCGACAGGGCGAGTCTACGACGAGATCACCCCTCCACTTT

size: -
V: TRBV6-1
J: TRBJ2-3
D: TRBD2
CDR3: CASSEDSGGAEADTQYF
DNA: TGTGCCAGCAGTGAAGATAGCGGGGGGGCCGAGGCAGATACGCAGTATTTT

size: -
V: TRBV5-1
J: TRBJ1-6
D: -
CDR3: CASSLESDSPLHF
DNA: TGCGCCAGCAGCTTGGAGTCGGATTCACCCCTCCACTTT

size: -
V: TRBV6-1
J: TRBJ1-4
D: -
CDR3: CASRPGFEGEKLFF
DNA: TGTGCCAGCAGGCCGGGTTTTGAAGGGGAAAAACTGTTTTTT

size: -
V: TRBV10-1
J: TRBJ1-1
D: -
CDR3: CASRPGIMNTEAFF
DNA: TGCGCCAGCAGGCCCGGGATTATGAACACTGAAGCTTTCTTT

size: -
V: TRBV10-3
J: TRBJ2-3
D: -
CDR3: CAIGAGFTDTQYF
DNA: TGTGCCATCGGGGCGGGGTTCACAGATACGCAGTATTTT

size: -
V: TRBV18
J: TRBJ2-6
D: -
CDR3: CASSPPGPNVLTF
DNA: TGTGCCAGCTCACCACCCGGTCCCAACGTCCTGACTTTC

size: -
V: TRBV18
J: TRBJ2-6
D: -
CDR3: CASSPMVSGANVLTF
DNA: TGTGCCAGCTCACCAATGGTGTCTGGGGCCAACGTCCTGACTTTC

size: -
V: TRBV19
J: TRBJ1-3
D: -
CDR3: CASMTGPLVGNTIYF
DNA: TGTGCCAGTATGACTGGTCCCCTCGTCGGAAACACCATATATTTT

size: -
V: TRBV28
J: TRBJ2-1
D: TRBD1
CDR3: CASSPPGTASWFF
DNA: TGTGCCAGCAGCCCCCCCGGGACAGCATCGTGGTTCTTC

size: -
V: TRBV11-3
J: TRBJ1-2
D: -
CDR3: CASSLGEGKIYGYTF
DNA: TGTGCCAGCAGCTTAGGGGAAGGGAAAATCTATGGCTACACCTTC

size: -
V: TRBV7-2
J: TRBJ2-3
D: -
CDR3: CASSSKDTQYF
DNA: TGTGCCAGCAGCTCGAAAGATACGCAGTATTTT

size: -
V: TRBV18
J: TRBJ1-2
D: TRBD1
CDR3: CASLQDRLSHSYGYTF
DNA: TGTGCCAGCCTACAGGACAGGCTGTCCCATAGCTATGGCTACACCTTC

size: few
V: TRBV25-1
J: TRBJ2-1
D: -
CDR3: CASSENDGQFF
DNA: TGTGCCAGCAGTGAGAATGATGGGCAGTTCTTC

size: -
V: TRBV25-1
J: TRBJ2-1
D: -
CDR3: CASSATGDAGEQFF
DNA: TGTGCCAGCAGTGCGACCGGAGACGCGGGGGAGCAGTTCTTC

size: -
V: TRBV27
J: TRBJ1-3
D: TRBD1
CDR3: CASSLSPTGGSGNTIYF
DNA: TGTGCCAGCAGTTTATCTCCGACAGGGGGCTCTGGAAACACCATATATTTT

size: -
V: TRBV5-1
J: TRBJ1-5
D: -
CDR3: CASSLLGLGSNQPQHF
DNA: TGCGCCAGCAGCTTGCTGGGCTTGGGTAGCAATCAGCCCCAGCATTTT